This T cell receptor beta chain was captured by sequencing in a study of blood T cell repertoires in COVID-19. Looking at the study overall: Both acute and convalescent COVID-19 samples were obtained from the United States, Italy and Spain. PBMCs, B-cell-depleted T cells, or T cells provided the cDNA or gDNA that made up the material.

Original processing notes: Amplification of reference gene primers provided the estimated nucleated cell counts. The data were produced by immunoSEQ multiplex PCR, yet TCRdb's version contains in-frame clones alone and is incomplete. That table supplies the V and J calls and clone size; D and trimming were determined from the DNA. The sample records some 320,000 clones, around 87% being singletons. V shed 4 bases, J shed 9 bases, and the junction held 11 bases outside the gene matches. From germline, CDR1 is ENHRY and CDR2 SYGVKD. This CDR3 is built from 15 residues. This sequence originates from a woman in her 50s who had recovered from COVID-19. The rearrangement joins TRBV10-3 to TRBJ2-1; the match to TRBD1 covers 8 bases. The sequencing input was peripheral blood. CDR3 DNA sequence: TGTGCCATCAGTGGGGGTCAGGGGGCGGGTGGTGAGCAGTTCTTC. Encoded protein: CAISGGQGAGGEQFF.